These T cell receptor beta chains were read from a single sample in a study of T cell responses to AZD1222 COVID-19 vaccine. The data were produced by immunoSEQ multiplex PCR, yet TCRdb's version contains in-frame clones alone and is incomplete. The sample yields around 80,000 clones, 83% seen once. The sequencing here drew on peripheral blood, taken 28 days after the second AZD1222 dose. The receptors shown here come from an adult who received the AZD1222 COVID-19 vaccine. CDR3s include the opening cysteine and the closing phenylalanine or tryptophan. The order of the fields is J gene, V gene, D gene, clone size, CDR3 protein, CDR3 DNA. A D gene is named only where the DNA matches it firmly. Only part of the rows carry a size: once, few, many, or a class if the clone is expanded.

j_call: TRBJ1-4; v_call: TRBV7-3; d_call: .; clone_size: .; cdr3_aa: CASSAYTGTPNEKLFF; cdr3_nt: TGTGCCAGCAGCGCCTATACCGGGACACCAAATGAAAAACTGTTTTTT
j_call: TRBJ2-1; v_call: TRBV5-1; d_call: .; clone_size: .; cdr3_aa: CASSPDGGGDNEQFF; cdr3_nt: TGCGCCAGCAGCCCGGATGGTGGGGGTGACAATGAGCAGTTCTTC
j_call: TRBJ2-3; v_call: TRBV5-5; d_call: TRBD2; clone_size: .; cdr3_aa: CASSLWGTSGMSDTQYF; cdr3_nt: TGTGCCAGCAGCTTGTGGGGGACTAGCGGGATGTCAGATACGCAGTATTTT
j_call: TRBJ1-5; v_call: TRBV5-4; d_call: .; clone_size: once; cdr3_aa: CASSLGLDQPQHF; cdr3_nt: TGTGCCAGCAGCTTGGGACTAGATCAGCCCCAGCATTTT
j_call: TRBJ1-3; v_call: TRBV5-1; d_call: .; clone_size: .; cdr3_aa: CASSLAGAGNTIYF; cdr3_nt: TGCGCCAGCAGCTTGGCAGGGGCTGGAAACACCATATATTTT
j_call: TRBJ2-2; v_call: TRBV10-3; d_call: .; clone_size: .; cdr3_aa: CAISSGASGELFF; cdr3_nt: TGTGCCATCAGTTCGGGTGCGTCCGGGGAGCTGTTTTTT
j_call: TRBJ1-1; v_call: TRBV27; d_call: .; clone_size: .; cdr3_aa: CASSSMTESNTEAFF; cdr3_nt: TGTGCCAGCAGTTCGATGACAGAGAGTAACACTGAAGCTTTCTTT
j_call: TRBJ2-1; v_call: TRBV19; d_call: .; clone_size: .; cdr3_aa: CASRHRREDEQFF; cdr3_nt: TGTGCCAGTAGGCATAGGAGGGAGGATGAGCAGTTCTTC
j_call: TRBJ1-5; v_call: TRBV7-2; d_call: .; clone_size: .; cdr3_aa: CASSLIGTTDNQPQHF; cdr3_nt: TGTGCCAGCAGCCTTATCGGGACGACAGACAATCAGCCCCAGCATTTT
j_call: TRBJ1-5; v_call: TRBV5-6; d_call: TRBD1; clone_size: .; cdr3_aa: CASSLGTGGSNQPQHF; cdr3_nt: TGTGCCAGCAGCTTAGGAACAGGGGGTAGCAATCAGCCCCAGCATTTT
j_call: TRBJ2-2; v_call: TRBV19; d_call: .; clone_size: .; cdr3_aa: CASSRFRDNSNTGELFF; cdr3_nt: TGTGCCAGTAGTAGGTTCCGAGACAACTCGAACACCGGGGAGCTGTTTTTT
j_call: TRBJ2-2; v_call: TRBV5-5; d_call: TRBD2; clone_size: once; cdr3_aa: CASSSSGGNTGELFF; cdr3_nt: TGTGCCAGCAGTTCTAGCGGGGGCAACACCGGGGAGCTGTTTTTT
j_call: TRBJ1-2; v_call: TRBV28; d_call: .; clone_size: .; cdr3_aa: CASKQGSTNYGYTF; cdr3_nt: TGTGCCAGCAAGCAGGGTTCAACTAACTATGGCTACACCTTC